These 32 T cell receptor beta chains share one sample of origin, sequenced in a study of blood T cell repertoires in COVID-19. Some clones are missing from TCRdb's copy, which holds only in-frame ones; the method was immunoSEQ multiplex PCR. The table includes about 370,000 clones, approximately 89% detected once. Specimen: PBMCs or T cells enriched from blood (not recorded which). All receptors derive from a woman aged 25-40 years who had recovered from COVID-19.

J is TRBJ2-7 and V is TRBV11-1; D is perhaps TRBD1 (6 bases). The CDR3 has 16 amino acids. Germline V gives CDR1 SGHAT, CDR2 FQDESV (reference sequence). The V and J ends lost 5 bases and 0 bases respectively, with 17 bases between them. The CDR3 DNA reads TGTGCCAGCAGCCGTGATCCGGGACACACCTCCTACGAGCAGTACTTC. Residues: CASSRDPGHTSYEQYF.

J is TRBJ1-2 and V is TRBV9; 8 bases map to TRBD1. Germline-derived CDR1 and CDR2 are SGDLS and YYNGEE. Trimming cost V 3 bases and J 8 bases; bases outside gene matches: 6. The CDR3 is 13 residues long. The CDR3 nucleotides read TGTGCCAGCAGCGAAAGGACAGGGAACGGCTACACCTTC. This sequence encodes CASSERTGNGYTF.

The chain links TRBV7-3 to TRBJ2-3; D may be TRBD2 (5 bases). The V gene's germline CDR1 is SGHTA and CDR2 FQGTGA. Trimming shortened V by 6 bases and J by 4 bases, and 8 bases separated the two germline ends. This CDR3 has 12 residues. CDR3 sequence reads: CASSTGSDTQYF. The DNA of the CDR3 is TGTGCCAGCAGTACGGGGTCAGATACGCAGTATTTT.

The DNA of the CDR3 is TGTGCTTGGGGAGGGGCAGGAAACACCATATATTTT. Amino acid sequence: CAWGGAGNTIYF. V gene TRBV30 combines with J gene TRBJ1-3, with a weak D call TRBD1 (5 bases). The CDR3 has 12 residues. Germline CDR1 GTSNPN, CDR2 SVGIG (reference sequence).

The rearrangement joins TRBV7-2 to TRBJ2-1; 9 nucleotides line up with TRBD2. The CDR3 length is 15 residues. The germline V gene has CDR1 SGHTA and CDR2 FQGNSA. Losses at the gene ends were 1 base for V and 6 bases for J; bases not matched to a gene: 4. The chain's CDR3 is CASSLVAGDVNEQFF. CDR3 coding DNA: TGTGCCAGCAGCTTAGTAGCGGGGGATGTCAATGAGCAGTTCTTC.

The V gene is TRBV29-1, the J gene TRBJ1-4, with TRBD1 matching over 7 bases. The germline V gene encodes CDR1 SQVTM and CDR2 ANQGSEA. The CDR3 is 13 residues long. V lost 4 bases and J lost 11; bases outside the gene matches: 10. For the CDR3, the DNA is TGCAGCGTTGGTGGAGGGCCAGGGGGTAAACTGTTTTTT. It yields the protein CSVGGGPGGKLFF.

The chain employs TRBV10-2 and TRBJ2-4; D ambiguous. V shed 3 bases and J shed 0 bases, with 6 bases lying between them. There are 14 residues in the CDR3. CDR1 is WSHSY, CDR2 SAAADI, per germline. The CDR3 DNA sequence: TGCGCCAGCAGTGATCGACTAGCCAAAAACATTCAGTACTTC. Encoded protein: CASSDRLAKNIQYF.

This chain connects TRBV7-2 to TRBJ2-2, with a weak D call TRBD1 (6 bases). The ends were cut back, 1 base at V and 4 bases at J, with 10 bases in the middle. Germline V gene data show CDR1 as SGHTA and CDR2 as FQGNSA. The CDR3 is 15 amino acids. CDR3 DNA sequence: TGTGCCAGCAGCTTAGATGGACAGCTCACCGGGGAGCTGTTTTTT. It yields the protein CASSLDGQLTGELFF.

The rearrangement uses TRBV9 and TRBJ2-3; TRBD2 agrees at 10 bases. Germline V CDR1 and CDR2: SGDLS, YYNGEE. This CDR3 comprises 16 residues. The junction had 11 bases not matched to a gene; V was cut back by 4 bases and J by 6 bases. The chain's CDR3 is CASSSKREGGPDTQYF. The CDR3 DNA sequence: TGTGCCAGCAGCTCAAAGCGGGAGGGCGGGCCTGATACGCAGTATTTT.

This clone was found a few times. The chain joins TRBV5-1 to TRBJ2-3; 9 bases fit TRBD1. CDR3 length: 18 residues. CDR1 and CDR2 (germline): SGHRS, YFSETQ. Trimming cost V 5 bases and J 6 bases; bases outside gene matches: 19. Here the CDR3 DNA reads TGCGCCAGCAGATCAAGATTCCGGGACAGGGTAGTTAGGGATACGCAGTATTTT. This translates into CASRSRFRDRVVRDTQYF. Full variable domain (remainder filled in from reference TRBV5-1 and TRBJ2-3): KAGVTQTPRYLIKTRGQQVTLSCSPISGHRSVSWYQQTPGQGLQFLFEYFSETQRNKGNFPGRFSGRQFSNSRSEMNVSTLELGDSALYLCASRSRFRDRVVRDTQYFGPGTRLTVL.

The CDR3 loop reads CASSSLRAGVSYNEQFF. As DNA, the CDR3 is TGTGCCAGCAGCTCCCTCCGAGCGGGGGTTTCCTACAATGAGCAGTTCTTC. The rearrangement links TRBV7-9 to TRBJ2-1, with 8 nucleotides matching TRBD2. V trimming: 4 bases; J trimming: 1 base; junction bases outside the gene matches: 9. The length of the CDR3 is 17 residues. Germline assignment: CDR1 SEHNR and CDR2 FQNEAQ (reference sequence).

The chain carries TRBV6-5 and TRBJ2-7, with D possibly matching TRBD2 (6 bases). The V gene lost 6 bases and the J gene lost 0 bases, with 15 bases spanning the gap. The CDR3 sequence is 15 residues long. Germline-derived CDR1 and CDR2 are MNHEY and SVGAGI. For the CDR3, the DNA is TGTGCCAGCAGATCCGGGACTTCGAGCTCCTACGAGCAGTACTTC. Amino acids: CASRSGTSSSYEQYF.

This chain connects TRBV5-4 to TRBJ1-6, with D possibly being TRBD1 (6 bases). CDR3 length equals 17 residues. Germline CDR1 is SGHNT and CDR2 is YYREEE (reference sequence). Trimming took off 3 bases at V and 7 bases at J, with 20 bases between the two ends. CDR3 coding DNA: TGTGCCAGCAGCTGGAAAAAGGGACACGATGGGAATTCACCCCTCCACTTT. Its protein product is CASSWKKGHDGNSPLHF.

V gene TRBV5-1 combines with J gene TRBJ2-1; D may be TRBD1 (6 bases). CDR3 length: 14 residues. CDR1 is SGHRS, CDR2 YFSETQ, per germline. Between the trimmed V and J ends, which lost 7 bases and 5 bases, there was a span of 16 bases. The CDR3 here is CASGKGENHNEQFF. The CDR3 region has the DNA TGCGCCAGCGGGAAGGGGGAGAACCACAATGAGCAGTTCTTC.

V gene TRBV15 combines with J gene TRBJ1-3; perhaps TRBD1 as D (5 bases). The length of the CDR3 is 14 residues. Germline CDR1 LNHNV, CDR2 YYDKDF (reference sequence). Trimming pared 5 bases from V and 3 bases from J, leaving 11 bases between. The CDR3 is CATSFGGGGNTIYF. CDR3 DNA: TGTGCCACCAGCTTCGGGGGGGGTGGAAACACCATATATTTT.

With respect to this clone: A much bigger clone sits one base away, suggesting this may be a read error. V and J are TRBV12-3 or TRBV12-4 and TRBJ1-2; 7 nucleotides align to TRBD1. This CDR3 spans 13 amino acids. J gave up 4 bases and V 3 bases, and 2 bases lay outside the gene matches. The CDR3 sequence: CASSLGQLYGYTF. The CDR3 DNA sequence: TGTGCCAGCAGTTTGGGACAGCTCTATGGCTACACCTTC.

J is TRBJ2-6 and V is TRBV18; no clear D gene. In germline, CDR1 is KGHSH, CDR2 LQKENI. Trimming cost V 1 base and J 0 bases, with 4 bases left between them. There are 15 residues in the CDR3. The CDR3 DNA reads as TGTGCCAGCTCACCACGCAGCTCTGGGGCCAACGTCCTGACTTTC. This encodes CASSPRSSGANVLTF.

The chain combines TRBV7-2 with TRBJ1-6; 7 positions agree with TRBD1. Losses at the gene ends were 5 bases for V and 14 bases for J; bases not matched to a gene: 15. CDR1 is SGHTA and CDR2 is FQGNSA in the germline V gene. This CDR3 region has 15 residues. This CDR3 is CASSASTGPEKALHF. The CDR3 DNA follows: TGTGCCAGCAGCGCCTCGACAGGGCCCGAGAAGGCCCTCCACTTT.

This clone appeared once. The genes are TRBV12-3 or TRBV12-4 and TRBJ1-1; D not certain. This CDR3 region has 11 residues. Trimming took off 6 bases at V and 3 bases at J, with 5 bases between the two ends. The CDR3 bases are TGTGCCAGCAGACAATACACTGAAGCTTTCTTT. Translated: CASRQYTEAFF.

The chain uses TRBV30 and TRBJ1-5; D unresolved. The V gene lost 3 bases and the J gene lost 0 bases, with 6 bases spanning the gap. There are 13 residues in the CDR3. Germline loops: CDR1 GTSNPN, CDR2 SVGIG (reference sequence). Written as DNA, the CDR3 is TGTGCCTGGAGCACAGCTAGCAATCAGCCCCAGCATTTT. It specifies CAWSTASNQPQHF.

The chain links TRBV5-4 to TRBJ2-1, with 13 bases matching TRBD2. Germline CDR1 SGHNT, CDR2 YYREEE (reference sequence). The CDR3 is 19 amino acids. Losses at the gene ends were 4 bases for V and 7 bases for J; bases not matched to a gene: 17. This CDR3 is CASSPGYSRGLAGVNEQFF. In DNA, the CDR3 is TGTGCCAGCAGCCCCGGGTATTCTAGAGGACTAGCGGGAGTAAATGAGCAGTTCTTC.

DNA of the CDR3: TGTGCCTGGAGTGGCGTCCCCCCAACTAAAAGGAAGGAGCAGTTCTTC. Encoded protein: CAWSGVPPTKRKEQFF. The chain links TRBV30 to TRBJ2-1, with D uncertain. This CDR3 has 16 residues. CDR1 is GTSNPN, CDR2 SVGIG, per germline (reference sequence). V was cut by 1 base and J by 10 bases, with 23 bases left in between.

This chain connects TRBV5-1 to TRBJ2-5; 7 bases line up with TRBD1. Germline V gives CDR1 SGHRS, CDR2 YFSETQ. The CDR3 is 16 amino acids. V dropped 4 bases and J dropped 0; count of bases not matched to a gene: 9. The CDR3 region has the DNA TGCGCCAGCAGCACAGGGGCCACGAAGTACCAAGAGACCCAGTACTTC. Encoded protein: CASSTGATKYQETQYF.

The chain recombines TRBV11-1 with TRBJ2-5; D perhaps matches TRBD2 (6 bases). From germline, CDR1 is SGHAT and CDR2 FQDESV (reference sequence). Trimming removed 6 bases at V and 1 base at J, with 18 bases between. The CDR3 is 16 amino acids. The CDR3 sequence: CASSPLWGLTQETQYF. CDR3 DNA: TGTGCCAGCAGTCCTCTCTGGGGACTTACCCAAGAGACCCAGTACTTC.

V and J are TRBV7-3 and TRBJ1-1; perhaps TRBD1 as D (6 bases). Germline CDR1 reads SGHTA; CDR2 reads FQGTGA. This CDR3 region has 13 residues. Trimming pared 5 bases from V and 4 bases from J, leaving 11 bases between. The CDR3 nucleotides are TGTGCCAGCAGCAGACAGGACGGCACTGAAGCTTTCTTT. This translates into CASSRQDGTEAFF. Full variable domain (outside the CDR3, taken from reference TRBV7-3 and TRBJ1-1): GAGVSQTPSNKVTEKGKYVELRCDPISGHTALYWYRQSLGQGPEFLIYFQGTGAADDSGLPNDRFFAVRPEGSVSTLKIQRTERGDSAVYLCASSRQDGTEAFFGQGTRLTVV.

This clone occurred a few times. The chain carries TRBV7-9 and TRBJ2-7; TRBD2 aligns across 11 bases. CDR1 and CDR2 from the germline V gene are SEHNR and FQNEAQ (reference sequence). The CDR3 spans 14 residues. Trimming took 5 bases from V and 3 from J; bases not matched to a gene: 3. Here the CDR3 reads CASSPSGGFYEQYF. The CDR3 nucleotides read TGTGCCAGCAGCCCTAGCGGGGGGTTCTACGAGCAGTACTTC.

The chain has TRBV7-3 and TRBJ2-1; perhaps TRBD2 as D (7 bases). Between the trimmed V and J ends, which lost 2 bases and 4 bases, there was a span of 15 bases. Per germline, CDR1 SGHTA and CDR2 FQGTGA. CDR3 length equals 16 residues. DNA for the CDR3: TGTGCCAGCAGCTTAGGGGGGGACACCGGATACAATGAGCAGTTCTTC. Translated, it gives CASSLGGDTGYNEQFF.

The genes are TRBV6-5 and TRBJ1-2, with 10 positions matching TRBD1. V trimming: 5 bases; J trimming: 8 bases; junction bases outside the gene matches: 8. Germline CDR1 and CDR2: MNHEY and SVGAGI. CDR3 size: 14 residues. The CDR3 protein is CASSTRDRGYGYTF. CDR3 sequence (DNA): TGTGCCAGCAGTACCCGGGACAGGGGTTACGGCTACACCTTC.

V usage is TRBV3-1 (or the pseudogene TRBV3-2) and J usage is TRBJ2-7, with D possibly being TRBD1 (6 bases). Germline assignment: CDR1 LGHDT and CDR2 YNNKEL (reference sequence). V gave up 3 bases and J gave up 6 bases, with 12 bases separating them. The length of the CDR3 is 13 residues. CDR3 sequence reads: CASSQYRVAEQYF. CDR3 coding DNA: TGTGCCAGCAGCCAGTACAGGGTGGCCGAGCAGTACTTC.

The chain links TRBV6-6 to TRBJ2-2, with 8 bases fitting TRBD1. CDR3 length: 14 amino acids. The germline V gene encodes CDR1 MNHNY and CDR2 SVGAGI (reference sequence). V was pared by 10 bases and J by 6 bases, with 10 bases of the junction left unmatched. Here the CDR3 reads CATRTGMRAGELFF. CDR3 in DNA: TGTGCCACCCGGACAGGGATGAGGGCCGGGGAGCTGTTTTTT.

Comments on this clone: One end of the junction is discordant with germline, which a read error may explain. CDR3 sequence: CASSQTNQGAVGLLF. The CDR3 DNA reads as TGCGCCAGCAGCCAAACTAACCAGGGGGCAGTAGGGTTATTGTTT. The chain employs TRBV4-1 and TRBJ1-1, with 8 bases identical to TRBD1. From germline, CDR1 is MGHRA and CDR2 YSYEKL. CDR3 length: 15 residues.

The chain links TRBV19 to TRBJ2-1; 7 nucleotides line up with TRBD1. This CDR3 contains 16 residues. Germline trimming cut 0 bases from V and 8 bases from J; bases unmatched to any gene: 10. Germline lookup yields CDR1 LNHDA and CDR2 SQIVND (reference sequence). The CDR3 nucleotides are TGTGCCAGTAGTATAGACAGACAGGGTTTTTTGTATGAGCAGTTCTTC. Its protein product is CASSIDRQGFLYEQFF.